Listed here is a single T cell receptor beta chain. The data stem from a study of blood T cell repertoires in COVID-19. V dropped 0 bases and J dropped 3 bases, with 23 bases sitting between them. Germline CDR1 and CDR2: LGHDT and YNNKEL (reference sequence). The CDR3 extends over 20 amino acids. Sequencing was performed with immunoSEQ multiplex PCR; in TCRdb, only in-frame clones are kept and a portion is missing. The repertoire holds approximately 270,000 clones, 80% to 90% seen once, with more than 4% in the top ten. Sequencing used PBMCs or T cells enriched from blood (not recorded which). This clonotype was sampled from a woman in her twenties or thirties who had recovered from COVID-19. The chain joins TRBV3-1 (or the pseudogene TRBV3-2) to TRBJ2-2, with D tentatively TRBD2 (7 bases). This CDR3 reads CASSQEGGAVIFPHTGELFF. CDR3 nucleotides: TGTGCCAGCAGCCAAGAGGGGGGGGCAGTCATTTTCCCTCACACCGGGGAGCTGTTTTTT.